These 30 T cell receptor beta chains originate from one sample sequenced in a study of blood T cell repertoires in COVID-19. Clones were sequenced by immunoSEQ multiplex PCR, and TCRdb holds only the in-frame ones, with some missing. The profile shows roughly 140,000 clones, under 90% of them singletons. Sequencing was performed on peripheral blood. These receptor sequences come from a man in his sixties with acute or convalescent COVID-19.

V gene TRBV3-1 (or the pseudogene TRBV3-2) combines with J gene TRBJ1-1; D is unresolved. Trimming removed 4 bases from V and 1 base from J, with 13 bases in between. The CDR3 extends over 15 amino acids. Germline loops: CDR1 LGHDT, CDR2 YNNKEL (reference sequence). CDR3 amino acids: CASSPLASTNTEAFF. The CDR3, as DNA: TGTGCCAGCAGCCCTTTAGCCAGCACGAACACTGAAGCTTTCTTT.

This clone came up once. The chain carries TRBV6-5 and TRBJ1-1, with a possible D match to TRBD1 (6 bases). Germline lookup yields CDR1 MNHEY and CDR2 SVGAGI. The CDR3 is 15 residues long. V lost 8 bases to trimming and J lost 1 base, with 17 bases between them. The CDR3 is CASSRGGWENTEAFF. The CDR3 DNA reads as TGTGCCAGCTCGAGGGGGGGATGGGAGAACACTGAAGCTTTCTTT.

The chain is built from TRBV2 and TRBJ1-2, with TRBD1 matching 10 bases. V shed 7 bases and J 8 bases; nucleotides not matched to a gene: 7. This CDR3 has 13 amino acids. Germline values: CDR1 SNHLY, CDR2 FYNNEI. The CDR3 DNA follows: TGTGCCAGCAAAGGAGACAGGGGGCGAGGCTACACCTTC. This gives the protein CASKGDRGRGYTF.

This clone was counted once. The V call is TRBV7-8, the J call TRBJ2-3; 11 bases map to TRBD1. The CDR3 sequence is 18 residues long. The trim removed 5 bases at V and 4 bases at J, leaving 14 bases unmatched. Germline loops: CDR1 SGHVS, CDR2 FQNEAQ. The CDR3 loop is CASSPWTGGAGGADTQYF. The CDR3 DNA is TGTGCCAGCAGCCCCTGGACAGGGGGCGCAGGGGGAGCAGATACGCAGTATTTT. Combining the CDR3 with reference TRBV7-8 and TRBJ2-3 gives the whole variable domain GAGVSQSPRYKVAKRGQDVALRCDPISGHVSLFWYQQALGQGPEFLTYFQNEAQLDKSGLPSDRFFAERPEGSVSTLKIQRTQQEDSAVYLCASSPWTGGAGGADTQYFGPGTRLTVL.

V usage is TRBV27 and J usage is TRBJ2-1; 12 positions agree with TRBD2. The junction had 17 bases not matched to a gene; V was cut back by 6 bases and J by 8 bases. Germline V gene lookup returns CDR1 MNHEY and CDR2 SMNVEV (reference sequence). This CDR3 is built from 18 residues. The CDR3 is CASRFVGLAGGPVDEQFF. CDR3 nucleotide sequence: TGTGCCAGCAGGTTTGTGGGGCTAGCGGGAGGGCCGGTCGATGAGCAGTTCTTC.

The chain is built from TRBV19 and TRBJ2-1; TRBD2 is a possible D gene (5 bases). This CDR3 is 14 amino acids long. Trimming stripped 5 bases from V and 3 bases from J, with 11 bases between. Germline CDR1 LNHDA, CDR2 SQIVND (reference sequence). This chain's CDR3 is CASSPTRDYNEQFF. CDR3 DNA: TGTGCCAGTAGTCCCACGAGGGACTACAATGAGCAGTTCTTC.

In the case of this clone: The junction departs from the called germline gene at one end, perhaps through a read error. V is TRBV30 and J is TRBJ2-3; 9 bases align to TRBD1. This CDR3 is built from 12 residues. Germline-derived CDR1 and CDR2 are GTSNPN and SVGIG (reference sequence). CDR3 protein: CAWSPMDRGPHF. CDR3 sequence (DNA): TGTGCCTGGAGCCCCATGGACAGGGGCCCGCATTTT.

The J gene is TRBJ2-7, the V gene TRBV12-3 or TRBV12-4, with D perhaps TRBD2 (5 bases). The CDR3 totals 13 residues. Trimming pared 3 bases from V and 1 base from J, leaving 7 bases between. The CDR3 bases are TGTGCCAGCAGTTTCGAGGGTTCCTACGAGCAGTACTTC. It translates to CASSFEGSYEQYF.

This clone was seen only once. The V and J genes are TRBV6-5 and TRBJ2-5, with 11 bases identical to TRBD2. Trimming took 6 bases from V and 0 from J; bases not matched to a gene: 3. Germline loops: CDR1 MNHEY, CDR2 SVGAGI. The CDR3 length is 15 residues. The CDR3 region is CASRSSGGYQETQYF. In DNA, the CDR3 is TGTGCCAGCAGATCTAGCGGGGGGTACCAAGAGACCCAGTACTTC.

V usage is TRBV5-1 and J usage is TRBJ2-1; D is possibly TRBD2 (6 bases). V gave up 1 base and J gave up 7 bases, with 18 bases separating them. In germline, CDR1 is SGHRS, CDR2 YFSETQ. This CDR3 spans 16 amino acids. CDR3 nucleotide sequence: TGCGCCAGCAGCTTGTTGGAGGGACTTGAGGGGAATGAGCAGTTCTTC. Translated: CASSLLEGLEGNEQFF.

The chain has TRBV7-9 and TRBJ2-1; 8 bases are shared with TRBD2. Germline V gene data show CDR1 as SEHNR and CDR2 as FQNEAQ (reference sequence). V trimming: 4 bases; J trimming: 12 bases; junction bases outside the gene matches: 8. The CDR3 sequence is 13 residues long. The CDR3 region is CASSSSGSQGQFF. Here the CDR3 DNA reads TGTGCCAGCAGCTCCAGCGGGAGCCAAGGGCAGTTCTTC. Combining the CDR3 with reference TRBV7-9 and TRBJ2-1 gives the whole variable domain DTGVSQNPRHKITKRGQNVTFRCDPISEHNRLYWYRQTLGQGPEFLTYFQNEAQLEKSRLLSDRFSAERPKGSFSTLEIQRTEQGDSAMYLCASSSSGSQGQFFGPGTRLTVL.

V usage is TRBV4-3 and J usage is TRBJ2-3; 7 bases align to TRBD2. Germline assignment: CDR1 LGHNA and CDR2 YSLEER. This CDR3 is built from 17 residues. V lost 1 base to trimming and J lost 0 bases; unmatched junction nucleotides: 7. The CDR3 loop is CASSQGRGGPSTDTQYF. In DNA, the CDR3 is TGCGCCAGCAGCCAAGGGCGCGGGGGACCCAGCACAGATACGCAGTATTTT.

The chain links TRBV9 to TRBJ1-6; D ambiguous. V gave up 3 bases and J gave up 0 bases, with 10 bases separating them. Germline V gene data show CDR1 as SGDLS and CDR2 as YYNGEE. This CDR3 contains 16 residues. CDR3 in DNA: TGTGCCAGCAGCGAGTGGCCTAGCTCCTATAATTCACCCCTCCACTTT. Protein product: CASSEWPSSYNSPLHF.

This clone has just one count. The chain recombines TRBV5-6 with TRBJ2-3; tentatively, D is TRBD2 (6 bases). Germline loops: CDR1 SGHDT, CDR2 YYEEEE. V was shortened by 2 bases and J by 1 base, with 17 bases between the two germline ends. CDR3 length equals 17 residues. The CDR3 is CASSFGTGGWGTDTQYF. CDR3 nucleotide sequence: TGTGCCAGCAGCTTTGGGACCGGGGGTTGGGGCACAGATACGCAGTATTTT.

This clone was recorded only once. CDR3 protein: CSVSGQGSSGANVLTF. CDR3 coding DNA: TGCAGCGTTTCCGGACAGGGTTCCTCTGGGGCCAACGTCCTGACTTTC. The chain has TRBV29-1 and TRBJ2-6; 8 bases match TRBD1. The V and J ends lost 5 bases and 0 bases, in that order; junction bases with no gene match: 6. The CDR3 has 16 residues. The V gene's germline CDR1 is SQVTM and CDR2 ANQGSEA.

The V call is TRBV21-1, the J call TRBJ2-7; no check of the table's D call, TRBD2, against the DNA was made. TRBV21-1 is labeled a pseudogene. The CDR3 is 16 residues long. CDR3 nucleotide sequence: TGTGCCAGCAGCCCCCGACTAGCGGAAAGCTCCTACGAGCAGTACTTC. It encodes CASSPRLAESSYEQYF.

The genes are TRBV12-3 or TRBV12-4 and TRBJ2-3, with no clear D. The V and J ends lost 10 bases and 3 bases respectively, with 11 bases between them. CDR3 length: 12 residues. CDR3 sequence: CATSVVTDTQYF. CDR3 DNA: TGTGCCACCTCGGTGGTGACAGATACGCAGTATTTT.

The gene calls are TRBV6-1 and TRBJ2-5; 7 nucleotides line up with TRBD1. The V segment lost 4 bases and the J segment 7 bases; nucleotides outside the gene matches: 3. The V gene's germline CDR1 is MNHNS and CDR2 SASEGT. The CDR3 contains 12 residues. The chain's CDR3 is CASSGQGWTQYF. CDR3 nucleotide sequence: TGTGCCAGCAGTGGACAGGGTTGGACCCAGTACTTC.

The chain carries TRBV29-1 and TRBJ1-1; D unclear. The CDR3 extends over 11 amino acids. Between the trimmed V and J ends, which lost 5 bases and 1 base, there was a span of 5 bases. Germline assignment: CDR1 SQVTM and CDR2 ANQGSEA. The CDR3 bases are TGCAGCGTTCGGGGGAACACTGAAGCTTTCTTT. Translating it yields CSVRGNTEAFF.

This clone was counted between two and nine times. The chain carries TRBV28 and TRBJ1-4, with D possibly matching TRBD1 (5 bases). Germline CDR1 and CDR2: MDHEN and SYDVKM. The CDR3 consists of 14 residues. V was trimmed by 6 bases and J by 1 base, leaving 9 bases between them. CDR3 amino acids: CASRGLGTNEKLFF. The CDR3 nucleotides are TGTGCCAGCAGGGGACTGGGAACTAATGAAAAACTGTTTTTT.

This clone has more than one count but fewer than ten. The J gene is TRBJ2-5, the V gene TRBV2; the match to TRBD2 covers 9 bases. V lost 7 bases to trimming and J lost 4 bases; unmatched junction nucleotides: 7. Germline V gene lookup returns CDR1 SNHLY and CDR2 FYNNEI. The CDR3 extends over 14 amino acids. The CDR3 region is CASTLAGVVETQYF. The CDR3 DNA sequence: TGTGCCAGCACTTTAGCGGGGGTGGTAGAGACCCAGTACTTC.

This chain connects TRBV28 to TRBJ1-5; tentative D call: TRBD1 (6 bases). The CDR3 loop spans 18 amino acids. V dropped 5 bases and J dropped 3 bases, with 23 bases sitting between them. The V gene's germline CDR1 is MDHEN and CDR2 SYDVKM. This CDR3 is CASSLGQGMVLINQPQHF. The CDR3 DNA reads as TGTGCCAGCAGTCTCGGGCAGGGGATGGTCCTAATCAATCAGCCCCAGCATTTT. Drawing the rest from reference TRBV28 and TRBJ1-5, the complete variable domain is DVKVTQSSRYLVKRTGEKVFLECVQDMDHENMFWYRQDPGLGLRLIYFSYDVKMKEKGDIPEGYSVSREKKERFSLILESASTNQTSMYLCASSLGQGMVLINQPQHFGDGTRLSIL.

The rearrangement links TRBV7-3 to TRBJ2-5; 10 positions match TRBD1. Looked up from germline, CDR1 is SGHTA and CDR2 is FQGTGA. J gave up 2 bases and V 4 bases, and 4 bases lay outside the gene matches. The CDR3 contains 15 residues. This CDR3 reads CASSSGQGRQETQYF. The CDR3 DNA follows: TGTGCCAGCAGCTCGGGACAGGGGCGTCAAGAGACCCAGTACTTC.

The genes are TRBV28 and TRBJ1-1, with TRBD1 identical over 7 bases. With 5 bases clipped from V and 0 bases from J, the junction kept 6 bases outside the gene matches. Germline CDR1 MDHEN, CDR2 SYDVKM. This CDR3 contains 15 residues. The chain's CDR3 is CASSPRDRLNTEAFF. CDR3 coding DNA: TGTGCCAGCAGTCCGCGGGACAGATTGAACACTGAAGCTTTCTTT.

The chain is built from TRBV18 and TRBJ1-1; TRBD1 is a possible D gene (6 bases). Trimming stripped 0 bases from V and 1 base from J, with 12 bases between. This CDR3 has 16 amino acids. The germline V gene has CDR1 KGHSH and CDR2 LQKENI. CDR3 loop: CASSPPARGSNTEAFF. DNA of the CDR3: TGTGCCAGCTCACCACCGGCTAGGGGGTCGAACACTGAAGCTTTCTTT.

The chain is built from TRBV29-1 and TRBJ1-2; 9 nucleotides align to TRBD1. Per germline, CDR1 SQVTM and CDR2 ANQGSEA. The CDR3 has 15 residues. J gave up 4 bases and V 6 bases, and 12 bases lay outside the gene matches. CDR3 bases: TGCAGCGTAGGGGACAGGGCCACCACCGGCTATGGCTACACCTTC. Translation: CSVGDRATTGYGYTF.

This rearrangement joins TRBV2 to TRBJ2-6; 8 bases line up with TRBD2. With V trimmed by 1 base and J by 4 bases, 6 bases remained unmatched. Germline values: CDR1 SNHLY, CDR2 FYNNEI. This CDR3 comprises 17 residues. As DNA, the CDR3 is TGTGCCAGCAGTGAAGGTCGCGGGGGGCGAGGGGCCAACGTCCTGACTTTC. Translation gives CASSEGRGGRGANVLTF.

The chain links TRBV5-6 to TRBJ1-1, with 9 positions matching TRBD1. Per the germline V gene, CDR1 is SGHDT and CDR2 is YYEEEE. V shed 4 bases, J shed 6 bases, and the junction held 16 bases outside the gene matches. CDR3 size: 17 residues. CDR3 sequence (DNA): TGTGCCAGCAGCGAGTTACAGGGGGCGAGGATTGACGCTGAAGCTTTCTTT. Protein product: CASSELQGARIDAEAFF.

The V call is TRBV5-4, the J call TRBJ2-5; a weak D match, TRBD2 (5 bases). The CDR3 sequence is 15 residues long. Trimming removed 7 bases from V and 1 base from J, with 17 bases in between. Germline V gene sequence: CDR1 SGHNT, CDR2 YYREEE (reference sequence). CDR3 region: CASRPSGTSQETQYF. The CDR3 DNA reads as TGTGCCAGCCGACCAAGCGGAACTTCCCAAGAGACCCAGTACTTC.

CDR3 residues: CASSGGHTDMSPLHF. CDR3 in DNA: TGTGCCAGCAGCGGGGGCCACACGGATATGTCACCCCTCCACTTT. V gene TRBV5-6 combines with J gene TRBJ1-6; maybe TRBD1 (6 bases). V lost 4 bases to trimming and J lost 10 bases, with 18 bases between them. Germline V lookup: CDR1 SGHDT, CDR2 YYEEEE. The CDR3 is 15 amino acids.